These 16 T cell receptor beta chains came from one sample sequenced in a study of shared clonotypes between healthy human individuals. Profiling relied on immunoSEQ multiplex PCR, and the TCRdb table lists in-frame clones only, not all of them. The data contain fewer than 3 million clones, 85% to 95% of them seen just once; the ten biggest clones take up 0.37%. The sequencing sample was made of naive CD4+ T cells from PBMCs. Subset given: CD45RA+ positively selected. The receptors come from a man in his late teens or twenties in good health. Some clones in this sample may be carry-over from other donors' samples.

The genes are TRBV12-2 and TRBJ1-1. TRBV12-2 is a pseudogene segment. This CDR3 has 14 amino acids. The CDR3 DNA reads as TGTGCAAGTCGCTTAGTAATGGTTAACACTGAAGCTTTCTTT. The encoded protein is CASRLVMVNTEAFF.

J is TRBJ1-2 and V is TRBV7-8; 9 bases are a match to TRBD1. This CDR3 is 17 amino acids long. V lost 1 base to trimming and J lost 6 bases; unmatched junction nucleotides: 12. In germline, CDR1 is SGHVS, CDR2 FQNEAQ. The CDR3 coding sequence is TGTGCCAGCAGCTTAGATATTAACCGGGACAGGGTCCATGGCTACACCTTC. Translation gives CASSLDINRDRVHGYTF. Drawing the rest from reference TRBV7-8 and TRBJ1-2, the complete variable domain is GAGVSQSPRYKVAKRGQDVALRCDPISGHVSLFWYQQALGQGPEFLTYFQNEAQLDKSGLPSDRFFAERPEGSVSTLKIQRTQQEDSAVYLCASSLDINRDRVHGYTFGSGTRLTVV.

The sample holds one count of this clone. Here the CDR3 DNA reads TGTGCCAGCAGCTTGGCGACGGGGCCCGAGCAGTACTTC. This encodes CASSLATGPEQYF. The chain uses TRBV5-6 and TRBJ2-7; D may match TRBD1 or TRBD2 (5 bases each). The CDR3 runs to 13 residues. The germline V gene has CDR1 SGHDT and CDR2 YYEEEE. Trimming pared 0 bases from V and 6 bases from J, leaving 10 bases between.

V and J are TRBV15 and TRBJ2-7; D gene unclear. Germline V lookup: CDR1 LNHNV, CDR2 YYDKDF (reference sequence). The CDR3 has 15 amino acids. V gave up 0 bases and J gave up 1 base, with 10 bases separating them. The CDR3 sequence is CATSRDVGFSYEQYF. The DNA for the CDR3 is TGTGCCACCAGCAGAGACGTCGGTTTTTCCTACGAGCAGTACTTC. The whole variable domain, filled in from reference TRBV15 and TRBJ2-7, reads DAMVIQNPRYQVTQFGKPVTLSCSQTLNHNVMYWYQQKSSQAPKLLFHYYDKDFNNEADTPDNFQSRRPNTSFCFLDIRSPGLGDTAMYLCATSRDVGFSYEQYFGPGTRLTVT.

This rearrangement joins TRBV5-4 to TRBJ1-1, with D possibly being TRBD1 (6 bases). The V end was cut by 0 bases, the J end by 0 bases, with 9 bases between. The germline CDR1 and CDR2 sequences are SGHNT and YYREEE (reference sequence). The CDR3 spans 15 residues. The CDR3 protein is CASSLDGGMNTEAFF. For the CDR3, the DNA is TGTGCCAGCAGCTTGGATGGGGGCATGAACACTGAAGCTTTCTTT.

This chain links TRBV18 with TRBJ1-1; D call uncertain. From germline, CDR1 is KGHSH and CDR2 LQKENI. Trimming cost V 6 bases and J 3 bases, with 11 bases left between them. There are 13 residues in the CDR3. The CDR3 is CASSDSQDTEAFF. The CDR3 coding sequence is TGTGCCAGCTCCGATAGCCAAGACACTGAAGCTTTCTTT. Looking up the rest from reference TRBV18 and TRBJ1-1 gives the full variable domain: NAGVMQNPRHLVRRRGQEARLRCSPMKGHSHVYWYRQLPEEGLKFMVYLQKENIIDESGMPKERFSAEFPKEGPSILRIQQVVRGDSAAYFCASSDSQDTEAFFGQGTRLTVV.

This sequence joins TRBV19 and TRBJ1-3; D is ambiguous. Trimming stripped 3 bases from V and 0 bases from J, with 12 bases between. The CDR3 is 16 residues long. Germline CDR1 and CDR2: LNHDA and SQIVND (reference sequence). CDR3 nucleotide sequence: TGTGCCAGTAGTATTTCTCGGACCCTCTCTGGAAACACCATATATTTT. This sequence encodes CASSISRTLSGNTIYF. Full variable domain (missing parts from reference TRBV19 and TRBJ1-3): DGGITQSPKYLFRKEGQNVTLSCEQNLNHDAMYWYRQDPGQGLRLIYYSQIVNDFQKGDIAEGYSVSREKKESFPLTVTSAQKNPTAFYLCASSISRTLSGNTIYFGEGSWLTVV.

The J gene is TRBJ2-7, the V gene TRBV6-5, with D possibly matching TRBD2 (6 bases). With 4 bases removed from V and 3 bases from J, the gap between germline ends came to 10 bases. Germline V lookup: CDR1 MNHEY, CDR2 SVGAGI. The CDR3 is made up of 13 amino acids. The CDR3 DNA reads TGTGCCAGCAGTTTGATTAGCGGCTACGAGCAGTACTTC. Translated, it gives CASSLISGYEQYF.

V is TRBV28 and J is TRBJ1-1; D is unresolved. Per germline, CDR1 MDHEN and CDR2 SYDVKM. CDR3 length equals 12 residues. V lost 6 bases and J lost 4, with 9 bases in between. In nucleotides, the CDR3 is TGTGCCAGCAGGAAAGCAGGCACTGAAGCTTTCTTT. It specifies CASRKAGTEAFF.

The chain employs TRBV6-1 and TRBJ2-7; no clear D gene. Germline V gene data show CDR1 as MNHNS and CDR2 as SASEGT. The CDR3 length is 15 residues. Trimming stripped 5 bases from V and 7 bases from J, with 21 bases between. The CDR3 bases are TGTGCCAGCAGTCAGGCGACTGGCCCGGGTAATGAGCAGTACTTC. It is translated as CASSQATGPGNEQYF.

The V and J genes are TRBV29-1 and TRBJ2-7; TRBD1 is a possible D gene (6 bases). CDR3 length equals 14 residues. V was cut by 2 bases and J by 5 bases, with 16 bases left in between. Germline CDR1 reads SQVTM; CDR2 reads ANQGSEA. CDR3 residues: CSVEFSPGAHEQYF. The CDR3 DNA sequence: TGCAGCGTTGAATTCAGCCCAGGGGCCCACGAGCAGTACTTC.

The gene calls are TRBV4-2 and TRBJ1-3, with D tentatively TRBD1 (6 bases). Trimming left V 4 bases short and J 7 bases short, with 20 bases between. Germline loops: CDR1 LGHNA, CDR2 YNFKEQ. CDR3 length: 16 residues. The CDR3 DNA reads TGTGCCAGCAGCCGGTGGGGGGCCGAAATGGGGAACACCATATATTTT. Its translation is CASSRWGAEMGNTIYF.

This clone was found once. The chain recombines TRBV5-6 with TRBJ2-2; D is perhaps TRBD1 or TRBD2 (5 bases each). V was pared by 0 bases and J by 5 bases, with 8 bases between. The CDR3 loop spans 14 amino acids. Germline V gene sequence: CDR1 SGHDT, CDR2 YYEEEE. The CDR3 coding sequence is TGTGCCAGCAGCTTGGCAGGGAGAACCGGGGAGCTGTTTTTT. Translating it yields CASSLAGRTGELFF.

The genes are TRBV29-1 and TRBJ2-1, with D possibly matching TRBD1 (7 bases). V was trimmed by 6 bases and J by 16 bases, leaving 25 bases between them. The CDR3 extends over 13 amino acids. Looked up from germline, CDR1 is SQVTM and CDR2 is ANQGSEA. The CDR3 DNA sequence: TGCAGCGTAGGGGGGAGGACCGGGACAGCCAAATTCTTC. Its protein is CSVGGRTGTAKFF.

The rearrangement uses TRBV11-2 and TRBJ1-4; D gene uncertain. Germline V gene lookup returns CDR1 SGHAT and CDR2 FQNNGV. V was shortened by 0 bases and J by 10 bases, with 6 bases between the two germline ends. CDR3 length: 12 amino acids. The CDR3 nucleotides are TGTGCCAGCAGCTTAGAATACGGAAAACTGTTTTTT. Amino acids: CASSLEYGKLFF.

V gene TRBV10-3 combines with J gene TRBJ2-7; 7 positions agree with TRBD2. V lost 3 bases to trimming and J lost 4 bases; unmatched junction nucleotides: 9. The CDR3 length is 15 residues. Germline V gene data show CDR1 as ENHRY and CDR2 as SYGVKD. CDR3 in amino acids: CAISEEAGRGYEQYF. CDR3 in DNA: TGTGCCATCAGTGAAGAGGCAGGGCGGGGGTACGAGCAGTACTTC.